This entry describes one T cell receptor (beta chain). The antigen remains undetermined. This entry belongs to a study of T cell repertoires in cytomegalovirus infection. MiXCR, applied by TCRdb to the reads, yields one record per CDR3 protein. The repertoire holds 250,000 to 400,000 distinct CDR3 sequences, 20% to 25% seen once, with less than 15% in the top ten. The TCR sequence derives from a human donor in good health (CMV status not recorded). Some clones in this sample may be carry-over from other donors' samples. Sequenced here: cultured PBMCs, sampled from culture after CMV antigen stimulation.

The CDR3 loop is CASSSTLLYGYTF. As DNA, the CDR3 is TGTGCCAGCAGTTCGACGCTTCTGTATGGCTACACCTTC. The gene calls are TRBV12-3 or TRBV12-4 and TRBJ1-2; no reliable D call. The ends were cut back, 4 bases at V and 5 bases at J, with 11 bases in the middle. The CDR3 sequence is 13 residues long.